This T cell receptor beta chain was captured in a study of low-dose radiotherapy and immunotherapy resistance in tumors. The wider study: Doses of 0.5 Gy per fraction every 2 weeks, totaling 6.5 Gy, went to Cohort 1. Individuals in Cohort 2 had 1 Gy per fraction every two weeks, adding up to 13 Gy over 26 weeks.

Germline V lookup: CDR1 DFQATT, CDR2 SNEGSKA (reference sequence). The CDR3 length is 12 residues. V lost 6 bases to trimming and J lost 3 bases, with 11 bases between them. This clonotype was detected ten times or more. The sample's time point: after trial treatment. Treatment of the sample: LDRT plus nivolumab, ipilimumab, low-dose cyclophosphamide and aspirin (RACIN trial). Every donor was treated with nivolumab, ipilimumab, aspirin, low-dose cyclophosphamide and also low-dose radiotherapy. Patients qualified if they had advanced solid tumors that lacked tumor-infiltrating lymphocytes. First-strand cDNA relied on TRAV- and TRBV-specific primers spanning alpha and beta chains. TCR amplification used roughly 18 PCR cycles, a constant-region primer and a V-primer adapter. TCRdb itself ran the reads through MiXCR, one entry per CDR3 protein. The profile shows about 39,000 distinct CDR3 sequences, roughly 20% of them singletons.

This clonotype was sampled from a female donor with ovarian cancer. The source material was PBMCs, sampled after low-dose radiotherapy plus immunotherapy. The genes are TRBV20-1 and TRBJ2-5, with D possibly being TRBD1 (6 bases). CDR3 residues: CSARGGEETQYF. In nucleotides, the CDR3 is TGCAGTGCCAGGGGCGGAGAAGAGACCCAGTACTTC.